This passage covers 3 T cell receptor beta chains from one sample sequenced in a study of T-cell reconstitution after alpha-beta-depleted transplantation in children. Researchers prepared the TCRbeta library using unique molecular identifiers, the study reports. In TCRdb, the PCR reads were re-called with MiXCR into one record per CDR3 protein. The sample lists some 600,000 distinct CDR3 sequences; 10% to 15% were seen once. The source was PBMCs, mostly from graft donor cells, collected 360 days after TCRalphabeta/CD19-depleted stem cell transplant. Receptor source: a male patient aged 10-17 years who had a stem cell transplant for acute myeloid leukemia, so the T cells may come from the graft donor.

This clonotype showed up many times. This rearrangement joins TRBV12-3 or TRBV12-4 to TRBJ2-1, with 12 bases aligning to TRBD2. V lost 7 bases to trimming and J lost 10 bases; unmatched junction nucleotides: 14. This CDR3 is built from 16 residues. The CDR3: CASTLHLAGGPEEQFF. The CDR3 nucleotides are TGTGCCAGCACCTTACATCTAGCGGGAGGGCCAGAGGAGCAGTTCTTC.

DNA for the CDR3: TGTGCCAGCAGACGGGACAGGGGTGTTGAAAAACTGTTTTTT. It is translated as CASRRDRGVEKLFF. The chain employs TRBV12-3 or TRBV12-4 and TRBJ1-4, with 10 bases matching TRBD1. The CDR3 is 14 amino acids. Trimming removed 6 bases from V and 7 bases from J; junction bases left unmatched: 5.

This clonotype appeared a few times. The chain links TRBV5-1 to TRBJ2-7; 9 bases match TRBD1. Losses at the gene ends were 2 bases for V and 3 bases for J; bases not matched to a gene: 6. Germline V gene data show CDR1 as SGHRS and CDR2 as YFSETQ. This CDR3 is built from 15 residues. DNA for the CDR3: TGCGCCAGCAGCTTTTGGGACAGGGCCGACTACGAGCAGTACTTC. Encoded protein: CASSFWDRADYEQYF. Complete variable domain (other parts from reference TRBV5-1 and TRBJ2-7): KAGVTQTPRYLIKTRGQQVTLSCSPISGHRSVSWYQQTPGQGLQFLFEYFSETQRNKGNFPGRFSGRQFSNSRSEMNVSTLELGDSALYLCASSFWDRADYEQYFGPGTRLTVT.